This T cell receptor beta chain was documented in a study of siplizumab effects on memory and regulatory T cells. Regarding the study as a whole: Poor capture below about 10^-5 frequency left most alloreactive clones unmapped to unstimulated subsets. Suppressive activity of Tregs proliferating in siplizumab cultures remained unconfirmed. There appeared to be greater diversity in naive T cells than in memory cells, and naive T cells seemed major contributors to the alloresponse. Under siplizumab, an average roughly 69% of mappable alloreactive CD4+ clones were Treg-derived, compared with over 25% in controls.

Comment on this clone: Its antigen remains unidentified.

The assay was immunoSEQ multiplex PCR, and TCRdb's table has in-frame clones only and misses some. Among more than 85,000 clones listed, approximately 90% were seen once. Source material: CD4+ T cells sorted from blood. The sequence derives from a human donor in good health.

This chain's CDR3 is CASPKEGQAEQYF. The CDR3 DNA sequence: TGCGCCAGCCCCAAGGAGGGGCAGGCAGAGCAGTACTTC. V is TRBV23-1 and J is TRBJ2-7; possible D gene TRBD2, 6 bases. Being an ORF, TRBV23-1 has a function that is uncertain. The CDR3 length is 13 residues. V was trimmed by 8 bases and J by 7 bases, leaving 18 bases between them.